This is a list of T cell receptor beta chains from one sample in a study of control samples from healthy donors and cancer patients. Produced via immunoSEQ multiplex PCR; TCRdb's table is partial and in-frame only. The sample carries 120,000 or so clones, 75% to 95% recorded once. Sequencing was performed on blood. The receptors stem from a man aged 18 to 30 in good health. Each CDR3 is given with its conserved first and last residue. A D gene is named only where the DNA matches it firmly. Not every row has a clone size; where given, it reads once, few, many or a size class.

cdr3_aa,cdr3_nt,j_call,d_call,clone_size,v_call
CASSRQEEKLFF,TGTGCCAGCAGTCGGCAGGAAGAAAAACTGTTTTTT,TRBJ1-4,-,-,TRBV6-2/TRBV6-3
CATSGGGGGRTDTQYF,TGTGCCACCAGTGGCGGCGGCGGGGGCCGCACAGATACGCAGTATTTT,TRBJ2-3,-,once,TRBV24-1
CASSFGTSGRAGGELFF,TGTGCCAGCAGCTTCGGGACTAGCGGGAGGGCAGGCGGGGAGCTGTTTTTT,TRBJ2-2,TRBD2,-,TRBV9
CATSRPGQGYNEQFF,TGTGCCACCAGCAGACCGGGACAGGGGTACAATGAGCAGTTCTTC,TRBJ2-1,TRBD1,-,TRBV15
CASGGESYNSPLHF,TGTGCCAGCGGGGGGGAGTCCTATAATTCACCCCTCCACTTT,TRBJ1-6,-,-,TRBV6-5
CASSPGRAENTEAFF,TGTGCCAGCAGCCCCGGGAGGGCGGAGAACACTGAAGCTTTCTTT,TRBJ1-1,-,-,TRBV2
CASSYLKYNEQFF,TGTGCCAGCAGCTACCTTAAATACAATGAGCAGTTCTTC,TRBJ2-1,-,-,TRBV6-6
CASSLNAGGLMKKLFF,TGTGCCAGCAGCCTGAACGCGGGGGGCCTAATGAAGAAACTGTTTTTT,TRBJ1-4,-,once,TRBV11-2
CASSLGPSSYNEQFF,TGTGCCAGCAGCTTAGGCCCTAGCTCCTACAATGAGCAGTTCTTC,TRBJ2-1,-,-,TRBV7-6
CASSLVVPGEETQYF,TGTGCCAGCAGCTTAGTGGTCCCAGGGGAGGAGACCCAGTACTTC,TRBJ2-5,-,-,TRBV11-2
CASSLEQNSPLHF,TGTGCCAGCAGCTTAGAGCAGAATTCACCCCTCCACTTT,TRBJ1-6,-,-,TRBV11-2
CASRSQGSTDTQYF,TGTGCCAGCAGAAGCCAGGGATCCACAGATACGCAGTATTTT,TRBJ2-3,-,-,TRBV6-4
CASSLQGALGYEQFF,TGTGCCAGCAGTCTCCAGGGGGCGCTGGGGTATGAGCAGTTCTTC,TRBJ2-1,TRBD1,-,TRBV27
CASIPGQGHGYTF,TGTGCCAGCATACCGGGACAGGGGCATGGCTACACCTTC,TRBJ1-2,TRBD1,-,TRBV6-6
CASSHGGTGANVLTF,TGCGCCAGCAGTCATGGCGGGACTGGGGCCAACGTCCTGACTTTC,TRBJ2-6,-,once,TRBV23-1
CASSPGPSGYGYTF,TGTGCCAGCAGCCCGGGACCGAGCGGCTATGGCTACACCTTC,TRBJ1-2,-,-,TRBV7-3
CARSNDRAPGNTIYF,TGTGCCAGAAGTAATGACAGGGCCCCTGGAAACACCATATATTTT,TRBJ1-3,TRBD1,-,TRBV5-3
CASSQDSRVFNTIYF,TGTGCCAGCAGCCAAGATTCCAGGGTATTCAACACCATATATTTT,TRBJ1-3,-,-,TRBV3-1/TRBV3-2
CASSRGAEQYF,TGTGCCAGCAGCCGAGGCGCGGAGCAGTACTTC,TRBJ2-7,-,-,TRBV14
CASSDQGGQPQHF,TGTGCCAGCAGTGACCAGGGTGGCCAGCCCCAGCATTTT,TRBJ1-5,-,few,TRBV2
CASSEGSAYQPQHF,TGTGCCAGCAGTGAAGGGTCGGCCTATCAGCCCCAGCATTTT,TRBJ1-5,-,-,TRBV2
CASSSRQIYPQYF,TGTGCCAGCAGTAGCAGACAGATATATCCGCAGTATTTT,TRBJ2-3,-,-,TRBV11-2
CASRNRGTGELFF,TGTGCCAGCAGAAACAGGGGTACCGGGGAGCTGTTTTTT,TRBJ2-2,TRBD1,-,TRBV7-3
CASSIWDGVNTEAFF,TGTGCCAGTAGTATATGGGACGGAGTGAACACTGAAGCTTTCTTT,TRBJ1-1,-,-,TRBV19
CASSLSPGSGEQFF,TGTGCCAGCAGTTTAAGTCCTGGGTCTGGTGAGCAGTTCTTC,TRBJ2-1,-,-,TRBV27
CASLQGGNTIYF,TGTGCCAGCCTCCAGGGGGGAAACACCATATATTTT,TRBJ1-3,-,-,TRBV12-3/TRBV12-4
CASSLTYSSTDTQYF,TGTGCCAGCAGCTTAACTTACAGTAGCACAGATACGCAGTATTTT,TRBJ2-3,-,-,TRBV7-3
CASSEGGIVNTEAFF,TGTGCCAGCAGTGAAGGGGGGATTGTGAACACTGAAGCTTTCTTT,TRBJ1-1,-,once,TRBV6-1